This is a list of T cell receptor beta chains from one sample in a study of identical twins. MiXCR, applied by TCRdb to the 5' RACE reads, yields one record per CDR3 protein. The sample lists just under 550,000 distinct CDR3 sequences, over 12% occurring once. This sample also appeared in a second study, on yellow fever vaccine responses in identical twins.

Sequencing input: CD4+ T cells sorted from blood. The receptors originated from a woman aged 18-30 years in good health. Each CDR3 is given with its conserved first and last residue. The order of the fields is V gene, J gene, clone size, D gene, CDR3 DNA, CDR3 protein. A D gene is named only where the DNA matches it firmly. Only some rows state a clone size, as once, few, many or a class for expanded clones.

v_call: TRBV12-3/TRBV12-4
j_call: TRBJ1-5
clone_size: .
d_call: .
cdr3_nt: TGTGCCAGCAGCATGGATACCCAGTTAAATCAGCCCCAGCATTTT
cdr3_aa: CASSMDTQLNQPQHF

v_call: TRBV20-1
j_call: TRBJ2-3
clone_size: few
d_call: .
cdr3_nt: TGCAGTGCTAGAGACCCTGGGTGGGAAACAGATACGCAGTATTTT
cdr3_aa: CSARDPGWETDTQYF

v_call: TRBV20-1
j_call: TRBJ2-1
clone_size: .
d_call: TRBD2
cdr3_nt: TGCAGTGCCCCGGGACTAGCGGGAGGGCCGGTCGATGAGCAGTTCTTC
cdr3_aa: CSAPGLAGGPVDEQFF

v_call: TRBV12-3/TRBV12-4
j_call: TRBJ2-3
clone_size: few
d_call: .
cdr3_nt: TGTGCCAGCAGTTTAGTGCGAGGAGGGCAGTATTTT
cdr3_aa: CASSLVRGGQYF

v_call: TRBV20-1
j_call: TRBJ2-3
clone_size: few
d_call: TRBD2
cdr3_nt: TGCAGTGCTGTCCGGAGAGCGGGGAGCACAGATACGCAGTATTTT
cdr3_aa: CSAVRRAGSTDTQYF

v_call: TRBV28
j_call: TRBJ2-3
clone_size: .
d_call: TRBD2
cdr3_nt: TGTGCCAGCAGTGCGGGCGGGGGGGGCCAGTCTGGAGCAGATACGCAGTATTTT
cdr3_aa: CASSAGGGGQSGADTQYF

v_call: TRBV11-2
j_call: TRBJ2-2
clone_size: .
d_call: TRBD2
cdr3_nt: TGTGCCAGCAGATTCGAGGCGGGGGGGACCGGGGAGCTGTTTTTT
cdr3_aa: CASRFEAGGTGELFF

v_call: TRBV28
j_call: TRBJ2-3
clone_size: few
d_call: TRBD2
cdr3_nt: TGTGCCAGCAGTTTCCGGCGAGGGACTAGCGGGACAGATACGCAGTATTTT
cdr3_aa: CASSFRRGTSGTDTQYF

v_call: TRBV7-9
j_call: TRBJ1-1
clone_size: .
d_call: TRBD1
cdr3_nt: TGTGCCAGCAGCTTAGCGACAGGGGTGGTCACTGAAGCTTTCTTT
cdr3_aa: CASSLATGVVTEAFF

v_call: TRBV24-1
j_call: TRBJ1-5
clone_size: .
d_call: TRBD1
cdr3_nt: TGTGCCACCAGTGAGGGACAGTACAATCAGCCCCAGCATTTT
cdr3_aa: CATSEGQYNQPQHF

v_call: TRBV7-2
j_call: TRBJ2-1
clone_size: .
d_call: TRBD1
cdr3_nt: TGTGCCAGCACCCCGGGACAGGATTACAATGAGCAGTTCTTC
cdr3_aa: CASTPGQDYNEQFF

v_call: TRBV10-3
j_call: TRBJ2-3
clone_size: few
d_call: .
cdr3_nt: TGTGCCATCAGTGAGTGGGGAAGCCACACAGATACGCAGTATTTT
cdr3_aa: CAISEWGSHTDTQYF

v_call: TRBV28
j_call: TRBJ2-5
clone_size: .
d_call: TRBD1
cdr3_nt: TGTGCCAGCAGTTTATCGACAGGGGGAGAGACCCAGTACTTC
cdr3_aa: CASSLSTGGETQYF

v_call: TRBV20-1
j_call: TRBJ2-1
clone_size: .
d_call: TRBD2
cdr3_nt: TGCAGTGCTAGAAGCGGGGTCAATGAGCAGTTCTTC
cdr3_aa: CSARSGVNEQFF

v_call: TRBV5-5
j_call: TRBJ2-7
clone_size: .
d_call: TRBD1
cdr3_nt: TGTGCCAGCAGCCCCGGGACAGGGGCCTACGAGCAGTACTTC
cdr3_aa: CASSPGTGAYEQYF